The rows below give T cell receptor beta chains drawn from one sample of a study of T cells in localized non-small cell lung cancer. The table came from immunoSEQ multiplex PCR; TCRdb's copy has only in-frame clones and leaves some out. Found here are about 35,000 clones, around 80% of them singletons; the top ten hold roughly 17%. This specimen was peripheral blood, taken before any cancer treatment. The receptors stem from a male donor aged 60 or over with stage III squamous cell lung carcinoma. The CDR3 runs from the conserved cysteine through the conserved F or W. Fields, in order: clone size, D gene, J gene, V gene, CDR3 DNA, CDR3 protein. D genes are given only for firm matches. Clone size is not always given. Where it is, it says once, few, many or a class for expanded clones.

size: .
D: .
J: TRBJ1-6
V: TRBV14
DNA: TGTGCCAGCAGCGGGGGACACGGGGGTCTTGATTCACCCCTCCACTTT
CDR3: CASSGGHGGLDSPLHF

size: .
D: .
J: TRBJ2-7
V: TRBV11-2
DNA: TGTGCCAGCAGCTTCCCGATCCGGTTCGAGTACGAGCAGTACTTC
CDR3: CASSFPIRFEYEQYF

size: .
D: .
J: TRBJ2-6
V: TRBV9
DNA: TGTGCCAGCAGCGTCGGTGGGGCCAACGTCCTGACTTTC
CDR3: CASSVGGANVLTF

size: .
D: .
J: TRBJ2-2
V: TRBV4-1
DNA: TGCGCCAGCAGCTCACTAGGTAGCGCCGGGGAGCTGTTTTTT
CDR3: CASSSLGSAGELFF

size: .
D: .
J: TRBJ1-3
V: TRBV7-7
DNA: TGTGCCAGCAGCTTAGACGTCCCAGGGGCCGCTGGAAACACCATATATTTT
CDR3: CASSLDVPGAAGNTIYF

size: .
D: .
J: TRBJ1-1
V: TRBV29-1
DNA: TGCAGCGTTAATACAGGGCTGAACACTGAAGCTTTCTTT
CDR3: CSVNTGLNTEAFF

size: .
D: .
J: TRBJ1-1
V: TRBV10-3
DNA: TGTGCCATCAGAGCTGGTACGGGGACATCAACCGAGAACACTGAAGCTTTCTTT
CDR3: CAIRAGTGTSTENTEAFF

size: once
D: TRBD1
J: TRBJ2-1
V: TRBV14
DNA: TGTGCCAGCAGCCCCCGGGACAGGGTTTACAATGAGCAGTTCTTC
CDR3: CASSPRDRVYNEQFF

size: .
D: .
J: TRBJ2-7
V: TRBV7-2
DNA: TGTGCCAGCAGCAGCACGACCTCCACTGCCTACGAGCAGTACTTC
CDR3: CASSSTTSTAYEQYF

size: .
D: TRBD1
J: TRBJ1-3
V: TRBV5-1
DNA: TGCGCCAGCAGCTCGAGAGGTCCGGGACAGATCTCTGGAAACACCATATATTTT
CDR3: CASSSRGPGQISGNTIYF

size: .
D: TRBD1
J: TRBJ2-6
V: TRBV5-5
DNA: TGTGCCAGCAGCTCTACAGGGGACTCTGGGGCCAACGTCCTGACTTTC
CDR3: CASSSTGDSGANVLTF

size: .
D: .
J: TRBJ1-1
V: TRBV5-4
DNA: TGTGCCAGCAGCCAGGGGAGTGCGTACACTGAAGCTTTCTTT
CDR3: CASSQGSAYTEAFF

size: .
D: .
J: TRBJ1-5
V: TRBV4-1
DNA: TGCGCCAGCAGCCGGGGAGCCGGGAATCAGCCCCAGCATTTT
CDR3: CASSRGAGNQPQHF

size: .
D: .
J: TRBJ1-3
V: TRBV6-5
DNA: TGTGCCAGTCAAAGGACAGTCTCTGGAAACACCATATATTTT
CDR3: CASQRTVSGNTIYF

size: .
D: .
J: TRBJ1-2
V: TRBV10-3
DNA: TGTGCCATCAGTGAGTCGGCACCTCAGGGTGGCTACACCTTC
CDR3: CAISESAPQGGYTF

size: .
D: TRBD1
J: TRBJ1-5
V: TRBV18
DNA: TGTGCCACCACAGGGGACGGGAATCAGCCCCAGCATTTT
CDR3: CATTGDGNQPQHF

size: .
D: TRBD1
J: TRBJ2-1
V: TRBV4-1
DNA: TGCGCCAGCAGCAAGCGGACAGGGGGCGATCCCCATGAGCAGTTCTTC
CDR3: CASSKRTGGDPHEQFF

size: .
D: .
J: TRBJ1-5
V: TRBV2
DNA: TGTGCCAGCAACCCGGGACACCTCGTGGGGGACAATCAGCCCCAGCATTTT
CDR3: CASNPGHLVGDNQPQHF

size: .
D: TRBD1
J: TRBJ2-6
V: TRBV28
DNA: TGTGCCAGCAGCAGAAACAGGGGTACTGGGGCCAACGTCCTGACTTTC
CDR3: CASSRNRGTGANVLTF

size: .
D: .
J: TRBJ1-2
V: TRBV19
DNA: TGTGCCAGTAGATTAACAGGACTCTATGGCTACACCTTC
CDR3: CASRLTGLYGYTF

size: .
D: TRBD2
J: TRBJ2-3
V: TRBV29-1
DNA: TGCAGCGTTGACGGCGCGGGGGGATCCACAGATACGCAGTATTTT
CDR3: CSVDGAGGSTDTQYF

size: .
D: TRBD1
J: TRBJ2-5
V: TRBV6-1
DNA: TGTGCCAGCAGTGCCTGGACAGGGGAACTCCAAGAGACCCAGTACTTC
CDR3: CASSAWTGELQETQYF

size: .
D: .
J: TRBJ1-3
V: TRBV25-1
DNA: TGTGCCAGCAGTGAATGGCGGACCTTCTCTGGAAACACCATATATTTT
CDR3: CASSEWRTFSGNTIYF

size: .
D: .
J: TRBJ1-2
V: TRBV10-3
DNA: TGTGCCATCAGTGAGTCCTTGTCCCCGGGGGGCTACACCTTC
CDR3: CAISESLSPGGYTF

size: .
D: TRBD1
J: TRBJ2-7
V: TRBV11-1
DNA: TGTGCCAGCAGCTTAAGCCCCGGACAGGACTCCTACGAGCAGTACTTC
CDR3: CASSLSPGQDSYEQYF

size: .
D: .
J: TRBJ2-7
V: TRBV7-2
DNA: TGTGCCAGCAGCTTACGAGGCGGGGGCCCATACGAGCAGTACTTC
CDR3: CASSLRGGGPYEQYF

size: .
D: .
J: TRBJ1-3
V: TRBV11-1
DNA: TGTGCCAGCAGCTTAGAATCTTCTGGAAACACCATATATTTT
CDR3: CASSLESSGNTIYF

size: .
D: .
J: TRBJ1-4
V: TRBV7-2
DNA: TGTGCCAGCAGCTTAGATGGGGGCCGTTACGAAAAACTGTTTTTT
CDR3: CASSLDGGRYEKLFF

size: .
D: TRBD2
J: TRBJ2-7
V: TRBV28
DNA: TGTGCCAGCAGTTTGTCACTAGCGGGGCTCTCCTACGAGCAGTACTTC
CDR3: CASSLSLAGLSYEQYF

size: .
D: .
J: TRBJ1-1
V: TRBV6-6
DNA: TGTGCCAGCAGTTACTCAAATATAGGCACTGAAGCTTTCTTT
CDR3: CASSYSNIGTEAFF

size: few
D: .
J: TRBJ2-1
V: TRBV7-2
DNA: TGTGCCAGCAGCTTAGGGCCAGGGGACTACAATGAGCAGTTCTTC
CDR3: CASSLGPGDYNEQFF

size: .
D: .
J: TRBJ1-2
V: TRBV7-2
DNA: TGTGCCAGCAGCTTCTCGACAGCTAACTATGGCTACACCTTC
CDR3: CASSFSTANYGYTF

size: .
D: .
J: TRBJ2-1
V: TRBV15
DNA: TGTGCCACCAGCGGAGTCCCCTACAATGAGCAGTTCTTC
CDR3: CATSGVPYNEQFF

size: .
D: TRBD1
J: TRBJ1-1
V: TRBV2
DNA: TGTGCCAGCAGTCTGGACAGGGGGCGATCGGGCACTGAAGCTTTCTTT
CDR3: CASSLDRGRSGTEAFF

size: .
D: .
J: TRBJ1-1
V: TRBV2
DNA: TGTGCCAGCAGTACGGACGGGATGAACACTGAAGCTTTCTTT
CDR3: CASSTDGMNTEAFF

size: .
D: TRBD2
J: TRBJ2-3
V: TRBV19
DNA: TGTGCCAGTAGGACTCCTAGCGGGCCATCGAGGGGTACCACAGATACGCAGTATTTT
CDR3: CASRTPSGPSRGTTDTQYF

size: .
D: .
J: TRBJ1-4
V: TRBV9
DNA: TGTGCCAGCAGCGTGGACGGGTCAGAAAAACTGTTTTTT
CDR3: CASSVDGSEKLFF

size: .
D: .
J: TRBJ1-6
V: TRBV27
DNA: TGTGCCAGCAGTTTACGGGGTAATAATTCACCCCTCCACTTT
CDR3: CASSLRGNNSPLHF

size: .
D: .
J: TRBJ1-1
V: TRBV10-1
DNA: TGCGCCAGCAGTGAGTCGTGGGGCACTGAAGCTTTCTTT
CDR3: CASSESWGTEAFF

size: once
D: .
J: TRBJ2-1
V: TRBV6-1
DNA: TGTGCCAGCAGTGTTCTTACCGGGACAAACTCCTACAATGAGCAGTTCTTC
CDR3: CASSVLTGTNSYNEQFF

size: .
D: .
J: TRBJ1-1
V: TRBV5-1
DNA: TGCGCCAGCAGCTTGAGTGGGGGCGCAAACACTGAAGCTTTCTTT
CDR3: CASSLSGGANTEAFF

size: .
D: .
J: TRBJ2-7
V: TRBV23-1
DNA: TGCGCCAGCAGTCAATCGGTGGGGGCAGGATCCTACGAGCAGTACTTC
CDR3: CASSQSVGAGSYEQYF

size: .
D: .
J: TRBJ1-1
V: TRBV5-4
DNA: TGTGCCAGCAGCTTGGGGGCTAACACTGAAGCTTTCTTT
CDR3: CASSLGANTEAFF

size: .
D: .
J: TRBJ2-7
V: TRBV14
DNA: TGTGCCAGCAGCCAAGCACTAGCCTACGAGCAGTACTTC
CDR3: CASSQALAYEQYF

size: .
D: TRBD2
J: TRBJ2-1
V: TRBV7-2
DNA: TGTGCCAGCAGCTCCTGGAGGACTAGCGGGAGCGACAATGAGCAGTTCTTC
CDR3: CASSSWRTSGSDNEQFF

size: .
D: TRBD1
J: TRBJ1-1
V: TRBV10-3
DNA: TGTGCCACGAGGGACAGGGGTTTTCTGAACACTGAAGCTTTCTTT
CDR3: CATRDRGFLNTEAFF

size: .
D: .
J: TRBJ2-1
V: TRBV18
DNA: TGTGCCAGCTCATCGGAGACAGTTACTGAGCAGTTCTTC
CDR3: CASSSETVTEQFF

size: .
D: .
J: TRBJ1-6
V: TRBV10-3
DNA: TGTGCCATCGCCGACAGAGACTTTAGCTCACCCCTCCACTTT
CDR3: CAIADRDFSSPLHF

size: .
D: TRBD1
J: TRBJ1-4
V: TRBV10-2
DNA: TGCGCCAGCAGAAAAGGTGGGACAGCGAATGAAAAACTGTTTTTT
CDR3: CASRKGGTANEKLFF

size: once
D: .
J: TRBJ2-7
V: TRBV5-1
DNA: TGCGCCAGCAGCTTGATGGGGAACGAGCAGTACTTC
CDR3: CASSLMGNEQYF

size: .
D: TRBD2
J: TRBJ2-3
V: TRBV10-2
DNA: TGCGCCATTACGGGGGGAGGAGATACGCAGTATTTT
CDR3: CAITGGGDTQYF

size: .
D: .
J: TRBJ1-1
V: TRBV11-2
DNA: TGTGCCAGCAGCGCCTTTATACAGCCAAACACTGAAGCTTTCTTT
CDR3: CASSAFIQPNTEAFF

size: few
D: .
J: TRBJ1-1
V: TRBV7-6
DNA: TGTGCCAGCAGCGCAGGGAGTATTACTGAAGCTTTCTTT
CDR3: CASSAGSITEAFF

size: once
D: TRBD2
J: TRBJ2-7
V: TRBV18
DNA: TGTGCCAGCTCACGCACTAGCGGGAGAACGAGATACGAGCAGTACTTC
CDR3: CASSRTSGRTRYEQYF